Presented here are 12 T cell receptor beta chains from one specimen sequenced in a study of early T cells in non-severe SARS-CoV-2 infection. MiXCR, applied by TCRdb to the 5' RACE reads, yields one record per CDR3 protein. The sample records about 72,000 distinct CDR3 sequences, roughly a tenth being singletons. The sample in question was whole blood, obtained at baseline. Every receptor here comes from an adult who was a healthcare worker with PCR-confirmed SARS-CoV-2 infection or an uninfected control (not recorded which).

The CDR3 sequence: CSVAGGEHYGYTF. DNA of the CDR3: TGCAGCGTAGCCGGCGGGGAGCACTATGGCTACACCTTC. This rearrangement joins TRBV29-1 to TRBJ1-2; D call uncertain. This CDR3 has 13 residues. Germline V lookup: CDR1 SQVTM, CDR2 ANQGSEA. V gave up 6 bases and J gave up 3 bases, with 14 bases separating them.

This clonotype was counted many times. The rearrangement joins TRBV7-3 to TRBJ1-1, with TRBD1 matching 10 bases. Germline CDR1 reads SGHTA; CDR2 reads FQGTGA. V lost 5 bases to trimming and J lost 1 base; unmatched junction nucleotides: 4. The CDR3 loop spans 15 amino acids. The CDR3 DNA sequence: TGTGCCAGCAGCGCAGACAGGGGGCCGAACACTGAAGCTTTCTTT. It specifies CASSADRGPNTEAFF.

CDR3 coding DNA: TGCAGTGTATTAAATAGGGGACAGTCCTACGAGCAGTACTTC. Translating gives CSVLNRGQSYEQYF. The V and J genes are TRBV20-1 and TRBJ2-7; 7 nucleotides align to TRBD1. The trim removed 7 bases at V and 1 base at J, leaving 10 bases unmatched. CDR1 is DFQATT and CDR2 is SNEGSKA in the germline V gene (reference sequence). The CDR3 loop spans 14 amino acids.

A remark on this clonotype: Being one base from a much bigger clone, this may be a read error. The chain joins TRBV29-1 to TRBJ2-3; TRBD1 matches at 7 bases. Germline loops: CDR1 SQVTM, CDR2 ANQGSEA. The CDR3 totals 13 residues. The CDR3 region has the DNA TGTACCGTCCCCCAAGGGGGCGCAGATACGCAGTATTTT. This sequence encodes CTVPQGGADTQYF.

Only a few counts were recorded for this clonotype. The rearrangement uses TRBV5-1 and TRBJ2-5; D may be TRBD1 (5 bases). Trimming took off 2 bases at V and 3 bases at J, with 8 bases between the two ends. This CDR3 is 13 amino acids long. Germline values: CDR1 SGHRS, CDR2 YFSETQ. The CDR3: CASSFGAEETQYF. The DNA for the CDR3 is TGCGCCAGCAGCTTTGGGGCGGAAGAGACCCAGTACTTC.

This chain joins TRBV5-5 and TRBJ2-3; D not resolved. Germline V gene sequence: CDR1 SGHKS, CDR2 YYEKEE (reference sequence). Trimming removed 4 bases from V and 4 bases from J, with 7 bases in between. The CDR3 has 12 residues. CDR3 residues: CASSPRPDTQYF. CDR3 nucleotide sequence: TGTGCCAGCAGCCCAAGGCCAGATACGCAGTATTTT.

This clonotype was detected many times. The CDR3 DNA is TGTGCCAGCAGCCAGCAGAATTTTAACTATGGCTACACCTTC. Amino acid sequence: CASSQQNFNYGYTF. The chain carries TRBV5-6 and TRBJ1-2; the D is unclear. Trimming took 4 bases from V and 1 from J, leaving 11 bases between them. This CDR3 contains 14 residues. Germline V CDR1 and CDR2: SGHDT, YYEEEE.

J is TRBJ2-6 and V is TRBV7-9, with 7 bases that match TRBD1. The germline CDR1 and CDR2 sequences are SEHNR and FQNEAQ (reference sequence). The CDR3 length is 18 residues. V was clipped by 2 bases and J by 0 bases; unmatched bases: 7. This CDR3 reads CASSLLGQAYSGANVLTF. Here the CDR3 DNA reads TGTGCCAGCAGCTTACTTGGACAGGCCTACTCTGGGGCCAACGTCCTGACTTTC.

The chain carries TRBV12-3 or TRBV12-4 and TRBJ2-1; TRBD1 matches 11 bases. CDR3 length: 17 residues. Trimming at V came to 4 bases and at J to 1 base, leaving 6 bases not matched to a gene. CDR3 in amino acids: CASSSTGQGVSYNEQFF. In DNA, the CDR3 is TGTGCCAGCAGTTCCACGGGACAGGGGGTGTCCTACAATGAGCAGTTCTTC.

In this sample, this clonotype turned up many times. The chain carries TRBV7-9 and TRBJ2-1; TRBD2 aligns across 8 bases. CDR1 is SEHNR, CDR2 FQNEAQ, per germline (reference sequence). The length of the CDR3 is 17 residues. V lost 5 bases to trimming and J lost 7 bases; unmatched junction nucleotides: 16. In DNA, the CDR3 is TGTGCCAGCAGCCTCCCGGGCTCGGGGGGGAAGGGAAATGAGCAGTTCTTC. Protein: CASSLPGSGGKGNEQFF.

The chain uses TRBV7-2 and TRBJ2-3; D uncertain. CDR3 length: 13 residues. V was pared by 4 bases and J by 4 bases, with 9 bases between. The V gene's germline CDR1 is SGHTA and CDR2 FQGNSA. The CDR3 DNA sequence: TGTGCCAGCAGCTCAGTAGACTCAGATACGCAGTATTTT. Translating gives CASSSVDSDTQYF. Drawing the rest from reference TRBV7-2 and TRBJ2-3, the complete variable domain is GAGVSQSPSNKVTEKGKDVELRCDPISGHTALYWYRQSLGQGLEFLIYFQGNSAPDKSGLPSDRFSAERTGGSVSTLTIQRTQQEDSAVYLCASSSVDSDTQYFGPGTRLTVL.

This clonotype was seen a handful of times. The CDR3 nucleotides read TGTGCCAGCAGCGGTCAAAAGGGCACGCAAGAGACCCAGTACTTC. Amino acid sequence: CASSGQKGTQETQYF. V gene TRBV5-4 combines with J gene TRBJ2-5; no reliable D call. The V gene lost 4 bases and the J gene lost 2 bases, with 15 bases spanning the gap. Germline values: CDR1 SGHNT, CDR2 YYREEE (reference sequence). This CDR3 comprises 15 residues. Full variable domain (rest looked up from reference TRBV5-4 and TRBJ2-5): ETGVTQSPTHLIKTRGQQVTLRCSSQSGHNTVSWYQQALGQGPQFIFQYYREEENGRGNFPPRFSGLQFPNYSSELNVNALELDDSALYLCASSGQKGTQETQYFGPGTRLLVL.